The clone carrying this T cell receptor beta chain was counted ten times or more. The antigen is unknown. Time point noted: newly diagnosed GD, antithyroid drugs for less than 3 months. Extracted RNA from PBMCs served as the source of the TCR library. This sample stems from a study of regulatory T cells in long-lasting Graves disease. Overall study findings and caveats: Persistent disease samples used TRBV28, TRBJ1-2 and TRBJ2-5 preferentially. The study found lower TCR diversity in persistent Graves' patients than in newly diagnosed ones.

In building TCR beta libraries, iRepertoire HTBI primers were used together with Arm-PCR of CDR3 regions. TCRdb analysed the multiplex PCR reads with MiXCR anew, one entry per CDR3 protein. Seen here are about 420,000 distinct CDR3 sequences, approximately 16% observed once, and the top ten hold 23%. This CDR3 comprises 14 residues. Germline CDR1 and CDR2: SQVTM and ANQGSEA. J gave up 0 bases and V 2 bases, and 1 base lay outside the gene matches. The sample was also linked to a second study, of T cells in Graves' hyperthyroidism and ophthalmopathy.

Sequencing used peripheral blood mononuclear cells (PBMCs), obtained at new diagnosis, from a patient treated with antithyroid drugs. The chain is built from TRBV29-1 and TRBJ2-7; 10 bases are shared with TRBD2. The clonotype was recovered from a woman aged 18 to 35 with Graves disease. In nucleotides, the CDR3 is TGCAGCGTTGAATGGACTAGCGGCTCCTACGAGCAGTACTTC. It is translated as CSVEWTSGSYEQYF.